This TCR beta chain was obtained from a study of shared clonotypes between healthy human individuals. Background on the study: For every donor, three CD4 naive, three CD4 memory, two CD8 naive and one CD8 memory plates were used.

Study observations and caveats: The authors expected sequencing depth to affect clonotype sharing among donors.

Running of the assay took place at deep level. Sequencing used immunoSEQ multiplex PCR; TCRdb keeps in-frame clones, though not all of them. The profile shows 2.3 million or so clones, 90% to 95% of them singletons. Points on this clone: Its antigen remains unidentified.

This CDR3 spans 15 amino acids. Trimming took 6 bases from V and 5 from J, leaving 19 bases between them. Germline V gene lookup returns CDR1 KGHSH and CDR2 LQKENI. Sequencing used naive CD4+ T cells from PBMCs. Documented subset: CD45RA+ positively selected. V is TRBV18 and J is TRBJ1-2; D gene uncertain. This receptor was identified in a man younger than 35 in good health. Some clones in this sample may be carry-over from other donors' samples. CDR3 in amino acids: CASSPSWGIEYGYTF. DNA for the CDR3: TGTGCCAGCTCCCCTTCGTGGGGTATCGAGTATGGCTACACCTTC. The variable domain in full, completed from reference TRBV18 and TRBJ1-2, reads NAGVMQNPRHLVRRRGQEARLRCSPMKGHSHVYWYRQLPEEGLKFMVYLQKENIIDESGMPKERFSAEFPKEGPSILRIQQVVRGDSAAYFCASSPSWGIEYGYTFGSGTRLTVV.